This T cell receptor (beta chain) was sequenced in a study of blood T cell repertoires in COVID-19. V gave up 4 bases and J gave up 7 bases, with 17 bases separating them. This CDR3 has 14 residues. The germline CDR1 and CDR2 sequences are SGHRS and YFSETQ. TCRdb's copy holds only in-frame clones and misses some; the assay was immunoSEQ multiplex PCR. Of about 150,000 clones in the sample, 84% were seen once. The TCR comes from a young man with active or convalescent COVID-19. The sequencing sample was made of peripheral blood. The rearrangement uses TRBV5-1 and TRBJ2-5, with D uncertain. The CDR3: CASSPDVRPGTQYF. CDR3 nucleotides: TGCGCCAGCAGCCCAGACGTTCGCCCAGGGACCCAGTACTTC.